This T cell receptor (beta chain) is from a study of blood T cell repertoires in COVID-19 (TCRdb year 2020). Concerning the study at large: The collaborator samples originated in the United States, Italy and Spain and spanned the acute and convalescent phases of COVID-19. HLA class I and class II types, where available, came from metadata supplied by the sample provider rather than from assay-based typing. A de-identified subject ID, COVID-19 status, age in years and sex were almost always included in the sample metadata. A freely available public database, intended as a resource for researchers studying the immune response to SARS-CoV-2, is where the repertoires were released. The material from the prospective study consisted of cDNA or gDNA derived from T cells, B-cell-depleted T cells, or PBMCs. Samples came from the ongoing ImmuneRACE study (first 160 participants) plus 1,254 subjects from 6 global collaborators. The dataset comprised deeply sampled blood TCRbeta repertoires from subjects exposed to, actively infected with, or recovered from COVID-19. Here is what the overall study found, with its caveats: The quantity of clinical and demographic metadata differed by source and by participant and was supplied without curation.

Trimming at the junction amounts to 1 base on V and 0 bases on J, and the germline ends lie 16 bases apart. For CDR1 and CDR2, the germline V gene lists SGHAT and FQNNGV. From cysteine to phenylalanine, the CDR3 is 17 amino acids long. Here the CDR3 DNA is all that survives: 51 bases in frame from base 1. The immunoSEQ Assay, a bias-controlled multiplex PCR, was used to amplify TCRbeta CDR3 regions from genomic DNA. Concerning the study's data processing: The number of nucleated cells in each sample was estimated by amplification of reference gene primers within the assay. To quantify the absolute abundance of each unique TCRbeta CDR3 rearrangement, sequence reads were collapsed and filtered. Productive Simpson clonality was computed per sample as the square root of Simpson's diversity index over productive rearrangements. The table was pulled from immuneACCESS by TCRdb, which kept in-frame rearrangements only. Such tables lose some clones; where checked, under half of the loss comes from unresolved V genes, and the rest has no known cause. Clone size and V and J calls were adopted from that table, with D and trimming inferred from the DNA. The sample table shows around 260,000 clones, and around nine tenths are seen once. Nearly 2% of the sample is taken by the ten largest.

On this clone itself: Its recognized antigen is unknown. It has no much larger one-base neighbor in the sample; base qualities were not kept.

Whole blood was collected in K2EDTA tubes by collaborating institutions according to the institutions' own protocols. For TCRbeta analysis, collaborator samples were shipped as frozen whole blood, as isolated PBMCs, or as DNA extracted from either sample type. In this chain, TRBV11-2 is recombined with TRBJ2-7; the D gene is perhaps TRBD2, from 7 matching bases. Sequencing was performed on peripheral blood. The receptor's source is a man aged 25 to 40 with active or convalescent COVID-19. The CDR3 protein: CASSLGGRGGLSYEQYF. The base sequence is TGTGCCAGCAGCTTAGGGGGGCGCGGGGGCCTCTCCTACGAGCAGTACTTC.